Reported below is one T cell receptor beta chain. These donors, healthy bone marrow donors, were studied. These data belong to a study of cytomegalovirus exposure and HLA in healthy donors. Germline V lookup: CDR1 MNHEY, CDR2 SVGAGI. V was pared by 2 bases and J by 9 bases, with 8 bases between. The CDR3 length is 11 residues. PCR was performed using 60 Vbeta and 13 Jbeta primers. Clones were sequenced by immunoSEQ multiplex PCR, and TCRdb holds only the in-frame ones, with some missing. The sample records about 190,000 clones, around 78% being singletons. The specimen was PBMCs. The TCR comes from a woman aged 25 to 39 in good health and CMV-seropositive. The chain carries TRBV6-5 and TRBJ2-7, with D maybe TRBD1 (5 bases). CDR3 sequence reads: CASSYKGSQYF. CDR3 bases: TGTGCCAGCAGTTACAAGGGGTCGCAGTACTTC.